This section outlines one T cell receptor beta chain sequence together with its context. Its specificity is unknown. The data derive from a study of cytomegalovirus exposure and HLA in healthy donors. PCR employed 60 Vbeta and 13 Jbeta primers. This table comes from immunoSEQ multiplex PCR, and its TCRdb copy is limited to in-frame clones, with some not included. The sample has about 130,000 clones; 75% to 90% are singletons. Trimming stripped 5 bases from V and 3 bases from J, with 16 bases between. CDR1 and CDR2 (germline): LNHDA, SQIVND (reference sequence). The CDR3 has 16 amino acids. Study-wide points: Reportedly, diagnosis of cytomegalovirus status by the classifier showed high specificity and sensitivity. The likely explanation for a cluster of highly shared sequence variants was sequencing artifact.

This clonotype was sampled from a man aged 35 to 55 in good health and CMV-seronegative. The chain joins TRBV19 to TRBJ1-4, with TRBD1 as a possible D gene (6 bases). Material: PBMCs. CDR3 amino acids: CASSSSPGEANEKLFF. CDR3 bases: TGTGCCAGTAGTTCCTCCCCAGGGGAAGCTAATGAAAAACTGTTTTTT.